The sequence of this T cell receptor (beta chain) was determined in a study of tumor-infiltrating lymphocytes in primary liver carcinoma. TCR beta cDNA was made from 400 to 500 ng total RNA with a constant-region primer. Modified slightly, ARM-PCR produced TCR beta libraries over three nested multiplex PCR rounds. Use of TRBV1-TRBV30 forward primers with a C-beta reverse primer characterized the first two PCR rounds, which lasted around 9 cycles each. TCRdb fed the multiplex PCR reads into MiXCR, producing one record per CDR3 protein. The table lists about 100,000 distinct CDR3 sequences, about 62% of them singletons, with 12% in the top ten. CDR1 SEHNR and CDR2 FQNEAQ come from the germline V gene (reference sequence). This CDR3 comprises 12 residues. Co-extraction yielded RNA and DNA from roughly 20-30 mg of unsorted bulk tissue. The table lists this clonotype with many counts. Its ends do not fully match the called genes, so a read error is possible.

The TCR was taken from a woman aged 60-75 years with primary liver carcinoma and hepatitis B virus infection. The chain carries TRBV7-9 and TRBJ2-5; unclear D gene. Sequencing was carried out using liver tumor tissue from sampling region 2. Regarding subset: tumor region T2, inferior pole. CDR3 residues: CASSLGYGTQYF. Here the CDR3 DNA reads TGTGCCAGCAGTTTAGGTTATGGGACCCAGTACTTC.